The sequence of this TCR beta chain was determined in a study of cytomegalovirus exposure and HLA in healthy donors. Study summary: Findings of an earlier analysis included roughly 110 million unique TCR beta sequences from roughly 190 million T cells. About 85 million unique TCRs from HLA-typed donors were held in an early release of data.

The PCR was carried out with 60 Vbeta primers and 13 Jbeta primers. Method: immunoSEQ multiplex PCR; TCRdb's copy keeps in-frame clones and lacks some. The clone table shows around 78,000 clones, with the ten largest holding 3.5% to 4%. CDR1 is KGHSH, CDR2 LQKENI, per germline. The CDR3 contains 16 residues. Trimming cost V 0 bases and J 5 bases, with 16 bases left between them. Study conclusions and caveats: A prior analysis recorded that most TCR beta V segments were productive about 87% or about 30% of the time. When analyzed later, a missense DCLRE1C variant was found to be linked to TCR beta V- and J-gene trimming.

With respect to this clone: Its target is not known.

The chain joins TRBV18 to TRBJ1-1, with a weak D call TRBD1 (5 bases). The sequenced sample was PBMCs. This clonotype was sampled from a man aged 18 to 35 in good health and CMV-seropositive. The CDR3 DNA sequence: TGTGCCAGCTCACCACCCTCCGCAGGGTTCGAAACTGAAGCTTTCTTT. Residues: CASSPPSAGFETEAFF.